The 19 T cell receptor beta chains presented below share a single source sample, sequenced in a study of T-cell reconstitution after alpha-beta-depleted transplantation in children. Regarding the study as a whole: The authors attributed T-cell counts and diversity one year after transplant mostly to newly produced T cells.

Construction of the TCRbeta library involved unique molecular identifiers. TCRdb re-called the PCR reads with MiXCR, one entry per CDR3 protein. The sample lists about 300,000 distinct CDR3 sequences, nearly 8% occurring once. Their target antigens are unknown. The input for sequencing was peripheral blood, taken 360 days after TCRalphabeta/CD19-depleted stem cell transplant. Every receptor here comes from a female patient between 2 and 10 years old who had a stem cell transplant for Fanconi anemia, so the T cells may come from the graft donor.

This clonotype has a handful of counts. The CDR3 DNA sequence: TGTGCCAGCAGCCATCGGGACAGGTCGCATTCACCCCTCCACTTT. It specifies CASSHRDRSHSPLHF. This chain uses TRBV3-1 with TRBJ1-6; 8 bases match TRBD1. Germline values: CDR1 LGHDT, CDR2 YNNKEL (reference sequence). J lost 8 bases, V lost 3 bases, and 6 bases had no gene match. This CDR3 region has 15 residues.

V is TRBV7-2 and J is TRBJ2-4; D not resolved. CDR3 length: 15 amino acids. With 1 base removed from V and 0 bases from J, the gap between germline ends came to 7 bases. The germline gives CDR1 SGHTA, CDR2 FQGNSA. CDR3 protein: CASSLVWQAKNIQYF. CDR3 in DNA: TGTGCCAGCAGCTTAGTATGGCAAGCCAAAAACATTCAGTACTTC.

This clonotype was seen repeatedly, ten times or more. This chain uses TRBV7-2 with TRBJ2-1; 11 bases are shared with TRBD2. Germline trimming cut 1 base from V and 5 bases from J; bases unmatched to any gene: 1. The germline CDR1 and CDR2 sequences are SGHTA and FQGNSA. The length of the CDR3 is 15 residues. The CDR3 reads CASSLGGLADNEQFF. CDR3 nucleotide sequence: TGTGCCAGCAGCTTAGGGGGACTAGCGGACAATGAGCAGTTCTTC.

This clonotype occurred many times. The V gene is TRBV5-5, the J gene TRBJ1-1; D is unresolved. The CDR3 consists of 14 residues. The germline gives CDR1 SGHKS, CDR2 YYEKEE (reference sequence). Trimming took off 0 bases at V and 0 bases at J, with 6 bases between the two ends. CDR3 sequence reads: CASSLVVLNTEAFF. In DNA form, the CDR3 reads TGTGCCAGCAGCTTGGTCGTCTTGAACACTGAAGCTTTCTTT.

This clonotype was counted ten times or more. The V gene is TRBV20-1, the J gene TRBJ1-1, with D perhaps matching TRBD1 (6 bases). The germline V gene encodes CDR1 DFQATT and CDR2 SNEGSKA (reference sequence). The CDR3 sequence is 15 residues long. Trimming took off 0 bases at V and 3 bases at J, with 14 bases between the two ends. The CDR3 DNA follows: TGCAGTGCTAGAGATCCCGGTTGGGGGCACACTGAAGCTTTCTTT. This sequence encodes CSARDPGWGHTEAFF.

This clonotype was recorded at least ten times. The rearrangement joins TRBV28 to TRBJ2-7, with D maybe TRBD2 (5 bases). CDR1 and CDR2 (germline): MDHEN, SYDVKM. The CDR3 runs 13 residues. Between the trimmed V and J ends, which lost 6 bases and 3 bases, there was a span of 12 bases. The DNA of the CDR3 is TGTGCCAGCAGCTGGTCTAGCAACTACGAGCAGTACTTC. This codes for CASSWSSNYEQYF.

CDR3 bases: TGCAGTGCTAGTCGAGGTTCCAGGGGGAATCAGCCCCAGCATTTT. It encodes CSASRGSRGNQPQHF. The chain carries TRBV20-1 and TRBJ1-5; 7 bases line up with TRBD1. With 3 bases clipped from V and 4 bases from J, the junction kept 9 bases outside the gene matches. Germline V gene data show CDR1 as DFQATT and CDR2 as SNEGSKA (reference sequence). The length of the CDR3 is 15 residues.

This clonotype has just a few counts. The J gene is TRBJ2-5, the V gene TRBV28, with D uncertain. The CDR3 totals 12 residues. Trimming removed 6 bases from V and 2 bases from J, with 7 bases in between. Germline lookup yields CDR1 MDHEN and CDR2 SYDVKM. The CDR3 DNA sequence: TGTGCCAGCAGCGGGCCTCAAGAGACCCAGTACTTC. It codes for CASSGPQETQYF. The full variable domain, in which reference TRBV28 and TRBJ2-5 provide the parts outside the CDR3, is DVKVTQSSRYLVKRTGEKVFLECVQDMDHENMFWYRQDPGLGLRLIYFSYDVKMKEKGDIPEGYSVSREKKERFSLILESASTNQTSMYLCASSGPQETQYFGPGTRLLVL.

The chain links TRBV2 to TRBJ1-1; a possible D gene is TRBD1 (5 bases). Germline values: CDR1 SNHLY, CDR2 FYNNEI. Trimming pared 6 bases from V and 1 base from J, leaving 9 bases between. This CDR3 has 13 amino acids. The CDR3 here is CASSNTGNTEAFF. The DNA for the CDR3 is TGTGCCAGCAGCAACACAGGGAACACTGAAGCTTTCTTT.

This clonotype was seen more than once but under ten times. The rearrangement uses TRBV28 and TRBJ1-5; 7 nucleotides line up with TRBD1. Germline V lookup: CDR1 MDHEN, CDR2 SYDVKM. The CDR3 covers 16 residues. With 1 base clipped from V and 5 bases from J, the junction kept 8 bases outside the gene matches. CDR3 DNA sequence: TGTGCCAGCAGTTTATCCTACGTGACAGGGTATCAGCCCCAGCATTTT. Its translation: CASSLSYVTGYQPQHF.

The V and J genes are TRBV13 and TRBJ2-3; D is possibly TRBD1 (6 bases). CDR3 length: 12 residues. V shed 2 bases and J shed 8 bases, with 8 bases lying between them. Germline CDR1 reads PRHDT; CDR2 reads FYEKMQ (reference sequence). CDR3 in amino acids: CASSLQGLTQYF. The CDR3 DNA follows: TGTGCCAGCAGCTTACAGGGGCTTACGCAGTATTTT.

This clonotype has ten or more counts. V usage is TRBV15 and J usage is TRBJ2-2; a possible D gene is TRBD2 (6 bases). The CDR3 has 15 amino acids. Germline loops: CDR1 LNHNV, CDR2 YYDKDF (reference sequence). V dropped 1 base and J dropped 5 bases, with 11 bases sitting between them. The CDR3 region is CATSRGGVGTGELFF. The CDR3 DNA reads as TGTGCCACCAGCAGAGGGGGGGTTGGTACCGGGGAGCTGTTTTTT.

This clonotype was seen repeatedly, ten times or more. The chain joins TRBV3-1 to TRBJ2-3; TRBD2 aligns across 8 bases. Per the germline V gene, CDR1 is LGHDT and CDR2 is YNNKEL (reference sequence). There are 16 residues in the CDR3. The V and J ends lost 0 bases and 1 base, in that order; junction bases with no gene match: 3. The CDR3 reads CASSQDAGRGTDTQYF. The CDR3 nucleotides read TGTGCCAGCAGCCAAGATGCCGGGAGGGGCACAGATACGCAGTATTTT.

This clonotype was counted many times. This chain joins TRBV3-1 and TRBJ2-7; D perhaps matches TRBD1 (5 bases). Germline-derived CDR1 and CDR2 are LGHDT and YNNKEL (reference sequence). V lost 5 bases and J 3 bases, leaving 17 bases between the germline ends. The CDR3 contains 15 residues. CDR3 nucleotides: TGTGCCAGCAGCAAAGGACAAGGTCTAGACTACGAGCAGTACTTC. Translating it yields CASSKGQGLDYEQYF.

This clonotype was seen just once. A junction end diverges from the germline sequence, so it may reflect a read error. This chain connects TRBV12-3 or TRBV12-4 to TRBJ2-7; D is perhaps TRBD1 or TRBD2 (5 bases each). The CDR3 loop spans 13 amino acids. CDR3 region: CASSWGYLPYEQF. The CDR3 DNA sequence: TGTGCCAGCAGTTGGGGGTACCTACCCTACGAGCAGTTC.

This clonotype was seen repeatedly, ten times or more. This sequence joins TRBV5-1 and TRBJ1-6, with TRBD1 as a possible D gene (5 bases). Per the germline V gene, CDR1 is SGHRS and CDR2 is YFSETQ. The CDR3 totals 14 residues. V shed 3 bases and J shed 10 bases, with 14 bases lying between them. The CDR3 is CASSSGTERSPLHF. Written as DNA, the CDR3 is TGCGCCAGCAGCTCCGGGACGGAACGGTCACCCCTCCACTTT.

This clonotype was seen at least ten times. This chain joins TRBV5-1 and TRBJ2-5; the match to TRBD2 covers 12 bases. The ends lost 2 bases at V and 0 bases at J; junction bases unmatched: 2. This CDR3 region has 16 residues. CDR1 SGHRS and CDR2 YFSETQ come from the germline V gene. This chain's CDR3 is CASSFGLAGYQETQYF. In nucleotides, the CDR3 is TGCGCCAGCAGCTTTGGACTAGCGGGGTACCAAGAGACCCAGTACTTC.

This clonotype was found many times. V and J are TRBV28 and TRBJ2-4, with 8 bases aligning to TRBD2. This CDR3 is 23 amino acids long. The germline V gene encodes CDR1 MDHEN and CDR2 SYDVKM. With 5 bases clipped from V and 0 bases from J, the junction kept 27 bases outside the gene matches. CDR3 region: CASSTVASGLAWPGSLAKNIQYF. The CDR3, as DNA: TGTGCCAGCAGTACGGTTGCTTCAGGACTAGCATGGCCTGGGAGTCTAGCCAAAAACATTCAGTACTTC.

This clonotype was picked up a small number of times. The V and J genes are TRBV6-2 or TRBV6-3 and TRBJ2-1, with 7 bases matching TRBD1. Germline trimming cut 6 bases from V and 9 bases from J; bases unmatched to any gene: 11. Germline V gene sequence: CDR1 MNHEY, CDR2 SVGEGT. This CDR3 has 14 amino acids. The CDR3 region is CASRTTQGVGEQFF. In nucleotides, the CDR3 is TGTGCCAGCAGAACCACCCAGGGGGTCGGTGAGCAGTTCTTC.